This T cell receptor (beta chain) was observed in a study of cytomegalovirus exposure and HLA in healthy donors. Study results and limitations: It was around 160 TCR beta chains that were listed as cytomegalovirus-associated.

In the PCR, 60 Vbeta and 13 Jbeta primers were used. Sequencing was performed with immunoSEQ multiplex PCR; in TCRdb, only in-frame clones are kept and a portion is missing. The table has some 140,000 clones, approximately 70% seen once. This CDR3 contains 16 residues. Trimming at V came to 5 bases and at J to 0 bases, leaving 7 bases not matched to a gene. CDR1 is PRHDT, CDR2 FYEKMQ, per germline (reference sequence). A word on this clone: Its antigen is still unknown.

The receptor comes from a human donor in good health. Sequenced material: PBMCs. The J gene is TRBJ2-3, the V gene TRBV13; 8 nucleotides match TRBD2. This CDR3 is CASSQIAGSSTDTQYF. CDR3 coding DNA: TGTGCCAGCAGCCAGATAGCGGGATCAAGCACAGATACGCAGTATTTT.